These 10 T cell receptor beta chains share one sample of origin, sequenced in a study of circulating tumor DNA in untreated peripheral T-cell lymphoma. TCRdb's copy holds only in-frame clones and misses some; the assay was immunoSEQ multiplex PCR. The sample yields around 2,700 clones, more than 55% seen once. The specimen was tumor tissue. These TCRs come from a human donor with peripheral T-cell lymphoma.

The CDR3 DNA reads TGTGCCAGCAGTTACACGTATGGGGGTCAGCCCCAGCATTTT. Translation gives CASSYTYGGQPQHF. The rearrangement joins TRBV6-8 to TRBJ1-5, with D perhaps matching TRBD1 (5 bases). Trimming cost V 2 bases and J 6 bases, with 11 bases left between them. Looked up from germline, CDR1 is MNHGY and CDR2 is SAAAGT. This CDR3 comprises 14 residues.

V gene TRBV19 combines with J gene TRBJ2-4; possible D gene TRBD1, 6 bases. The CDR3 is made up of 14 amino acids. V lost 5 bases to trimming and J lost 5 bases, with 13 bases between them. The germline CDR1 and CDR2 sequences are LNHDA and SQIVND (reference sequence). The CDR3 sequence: CASSHGTRENIQYF. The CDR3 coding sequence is TGTGCCAGTAGTCACGGGACACGCGAAAACATTCAGTACTTC.

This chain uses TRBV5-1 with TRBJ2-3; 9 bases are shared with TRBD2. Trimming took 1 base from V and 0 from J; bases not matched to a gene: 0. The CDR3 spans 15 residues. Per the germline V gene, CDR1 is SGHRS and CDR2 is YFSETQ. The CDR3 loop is CASSLTSGSTDTQYF. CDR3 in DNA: TGCGCCAGCAGCTTGACTAGCGGGAGCACAGATACGCAGTATTTT.

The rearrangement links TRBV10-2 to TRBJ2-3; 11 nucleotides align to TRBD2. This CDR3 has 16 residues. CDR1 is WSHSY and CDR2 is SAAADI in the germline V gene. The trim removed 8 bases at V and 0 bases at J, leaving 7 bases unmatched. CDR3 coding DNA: TGCGCCAGCCTAGAATTAGCGGGGGGGAGCACAGATACGCAGTATTTT. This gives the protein CASLELAGGSTDTQYF.

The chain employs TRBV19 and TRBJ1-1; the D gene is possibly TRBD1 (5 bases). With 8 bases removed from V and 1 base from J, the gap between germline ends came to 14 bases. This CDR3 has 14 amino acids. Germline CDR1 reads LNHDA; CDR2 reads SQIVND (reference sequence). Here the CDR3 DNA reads TGTGCCAGTTGTTGGGACTCGAGGAACACTGAAGCTTTCTTT. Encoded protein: CASCWDSRNTEAFF.

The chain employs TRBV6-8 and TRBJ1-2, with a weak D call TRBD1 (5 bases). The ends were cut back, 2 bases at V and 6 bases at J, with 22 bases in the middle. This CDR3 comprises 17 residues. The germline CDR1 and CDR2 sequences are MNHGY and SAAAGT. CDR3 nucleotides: TGTGCCAGCAGTTACCGCGCCCTCAGGGCCCTACCTCATGGCTACACCTTC. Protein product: CASSYRALRALPHGYTF.

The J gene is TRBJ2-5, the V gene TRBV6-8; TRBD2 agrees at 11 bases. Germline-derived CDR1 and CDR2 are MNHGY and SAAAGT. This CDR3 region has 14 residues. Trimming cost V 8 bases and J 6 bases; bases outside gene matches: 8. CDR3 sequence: CASSNSGGAQTQYF. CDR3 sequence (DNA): TGTGCCAGCTCAAATAGCGGGGGGGCGCAGACCCAGTACTTC.

In DNA form, the CDR3 reads TGTGCCAGCAGACAGAGGCGGCGCGAGCGCAATCAGCCCCAGCATTTT. It encodes CASRQRRRERNQPQHF. The chain employs TRBV14 and TRBJ1-5; no firm D call. The CDR3 consists of 16 residues. The V gene's germline CDR1 is SGHDN and CDR2 FVKESK. V was pared by 6 bases and J by 2 bases, with 17 bases between.

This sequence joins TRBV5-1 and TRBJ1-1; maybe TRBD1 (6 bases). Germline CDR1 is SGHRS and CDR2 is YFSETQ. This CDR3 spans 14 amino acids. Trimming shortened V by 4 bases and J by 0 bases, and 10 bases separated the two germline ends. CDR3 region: CASSPDSMNTEAFF. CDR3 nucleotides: TGCGCCAGCAGCCCGGACAGTATGAACACTGAAGCTTTCTTT.

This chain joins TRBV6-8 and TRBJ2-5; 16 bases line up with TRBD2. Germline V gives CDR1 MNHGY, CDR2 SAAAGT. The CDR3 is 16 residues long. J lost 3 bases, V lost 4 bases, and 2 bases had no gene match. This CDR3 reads CASSWGLAGGKETQYF. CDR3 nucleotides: TGTGCCAGCAGTTGGGGACTAGCGGGGGGGAAAGAGACCCAGTACTTC.